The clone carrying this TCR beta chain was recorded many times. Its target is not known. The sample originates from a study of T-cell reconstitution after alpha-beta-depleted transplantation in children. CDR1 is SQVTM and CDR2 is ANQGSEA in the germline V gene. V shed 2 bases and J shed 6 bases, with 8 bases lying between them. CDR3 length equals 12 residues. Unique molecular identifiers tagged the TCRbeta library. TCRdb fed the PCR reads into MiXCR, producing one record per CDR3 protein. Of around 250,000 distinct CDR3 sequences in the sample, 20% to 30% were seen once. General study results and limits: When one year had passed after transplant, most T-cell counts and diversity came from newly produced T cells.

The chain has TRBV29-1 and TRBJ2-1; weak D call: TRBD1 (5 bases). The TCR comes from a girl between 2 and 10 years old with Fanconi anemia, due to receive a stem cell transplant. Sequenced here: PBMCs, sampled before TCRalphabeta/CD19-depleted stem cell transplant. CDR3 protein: CSVEIRVNEQFF. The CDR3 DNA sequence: TGCAGCGTTGAAATCAGGGTCAATGAGCAGTTCTTC.